This T cell receptor (beta chain) emerged from a study of a mutant IDH1 vaccine in newly diagnosed glioma. Turning to the study itself: Onset of vaccination occurred 4-6 weeks following radiotherapy alone, or with temozolomide cycles. Standard pretreatment was either radiotherapy, temozolomide, or, for most, radiochemotherapy with temozolomide.

This clone was detected a few times. Its target is unknown. Clones were sequenced by immunoSEQ multiplex PCR, and TCRdb holds only the in-frame ones, with some missing. Found here are 31,000 or so clones, around 82% of them singletons; the top ten hold roughly a quarter. Time point: week 11, during vaccination. Every single dose of the vaccine, 300 ug of mutant IDH1 20-mer peptide, came with topical imiquimod. The study enrolled donors with new WHO grade 3 or 4 IDH1-mutant, ATRX-lost astrocytomas. Deletions cut 4 bases from V and 4 bases from J, with 15 bases between. The length of the CDR3 is 16 residues. Germline lookup yields CDR1 SGHRS and CDR2 YFSETQ.

The sequence was obtained from a man aged 25-45 years with glioma. The input for sequencing was PBMCs, taken from a glioma patient whose treatment included an IDH1 peptide vaccine. This chain joins TRBV5-1 and TRBJ2-6; D is unresolved. The CDR3 nucleotides read TGCGCCAGCAGCGAGGCTGCTCTCTTGGGGGCCAACGTCCTGACTTTC. It specifies CASSEAALLGANVLTF.